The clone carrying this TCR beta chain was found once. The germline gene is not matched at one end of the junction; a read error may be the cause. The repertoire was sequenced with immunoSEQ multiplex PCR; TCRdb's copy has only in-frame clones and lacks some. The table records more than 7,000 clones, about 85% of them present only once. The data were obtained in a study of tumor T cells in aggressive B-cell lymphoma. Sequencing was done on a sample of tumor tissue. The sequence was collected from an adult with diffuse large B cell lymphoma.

The CDR3 sequence: CVSSLKKTGTGYYEQYF. The CDR3 nucleotides read TGTGTCAGCAGTCTAAAAAAGACCGGGACAGGGTACTACGAGCAGTACTTC. The chain couples TRBV27 to TRBJ2-7; 9 nucleotides line up with TRBD1. Germline V gene lookup returns CDR1 MNHEY and CDR2 SMNVEV (reference sequence). The CDR3 spans 17 residues.